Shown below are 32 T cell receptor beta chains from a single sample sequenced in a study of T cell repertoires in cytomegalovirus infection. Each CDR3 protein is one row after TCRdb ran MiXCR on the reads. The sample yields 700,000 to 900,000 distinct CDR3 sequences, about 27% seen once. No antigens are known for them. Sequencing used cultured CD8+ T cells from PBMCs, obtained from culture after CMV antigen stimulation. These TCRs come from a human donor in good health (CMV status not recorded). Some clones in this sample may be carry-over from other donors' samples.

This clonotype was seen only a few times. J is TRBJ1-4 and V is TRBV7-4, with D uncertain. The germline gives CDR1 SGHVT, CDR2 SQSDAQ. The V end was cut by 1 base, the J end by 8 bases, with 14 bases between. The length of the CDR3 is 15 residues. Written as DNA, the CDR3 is TGTGCCAGCAGCTTAGGGGCCCCCCCCTACGAAAAACTGTTTTTT. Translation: CASSLGAPPYEKLFF.

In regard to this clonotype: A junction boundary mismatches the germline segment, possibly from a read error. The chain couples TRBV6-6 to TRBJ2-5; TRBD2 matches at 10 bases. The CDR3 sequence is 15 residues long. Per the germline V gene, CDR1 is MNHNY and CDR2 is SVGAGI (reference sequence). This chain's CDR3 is CASSYLAGVGEAQYF. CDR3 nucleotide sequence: TGTGCCAGCAGTTATCTAGCGGGGGTAGGAGAGGCCCAGTACTTC.

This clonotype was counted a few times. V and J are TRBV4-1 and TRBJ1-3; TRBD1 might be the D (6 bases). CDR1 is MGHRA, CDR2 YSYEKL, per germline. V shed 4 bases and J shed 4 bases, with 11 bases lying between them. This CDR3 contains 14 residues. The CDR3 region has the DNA TGCGCCAGCAGCCGGCCGGGGGCCGGAAACACCATATATTTT. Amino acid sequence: CASSRPGAGNTIYF.

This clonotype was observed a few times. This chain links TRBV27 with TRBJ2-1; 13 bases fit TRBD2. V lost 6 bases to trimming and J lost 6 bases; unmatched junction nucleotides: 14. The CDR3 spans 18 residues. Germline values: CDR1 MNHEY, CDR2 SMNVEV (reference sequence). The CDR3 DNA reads TGTGCCAGCAGCAACCTATGGACTAGCGGGGGCCTCAGCAATGAGCAGTTCTTC. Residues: CASSNLWTSGGLSNEQFF.

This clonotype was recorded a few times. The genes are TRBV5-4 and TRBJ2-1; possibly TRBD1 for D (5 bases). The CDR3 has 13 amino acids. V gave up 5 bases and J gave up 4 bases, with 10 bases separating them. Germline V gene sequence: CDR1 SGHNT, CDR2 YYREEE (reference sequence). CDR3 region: CASSHGHYNEQFF. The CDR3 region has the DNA TGTGCCAGCAGTCATGGACATTACAATGAGCAGTTCTTC.

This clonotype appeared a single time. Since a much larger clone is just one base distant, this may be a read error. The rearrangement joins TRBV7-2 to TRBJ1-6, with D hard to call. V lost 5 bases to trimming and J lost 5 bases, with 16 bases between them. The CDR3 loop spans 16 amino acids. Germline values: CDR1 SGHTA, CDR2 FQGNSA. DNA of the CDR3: TGTGCCAGCAGCGTGAACAAGGTTTCTCATAATTCACCCCTCCACTTT. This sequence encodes CASSVNKVSHNSPLHF.

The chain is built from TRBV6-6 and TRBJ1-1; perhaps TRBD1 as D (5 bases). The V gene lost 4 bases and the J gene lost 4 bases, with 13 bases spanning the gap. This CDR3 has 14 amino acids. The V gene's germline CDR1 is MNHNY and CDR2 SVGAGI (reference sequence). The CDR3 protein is CASSFEGAGTEAFF. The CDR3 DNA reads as TGTGCCAGCAGTTTCGAAGGGGCGGGCACTGAAGCTTTCTTT.

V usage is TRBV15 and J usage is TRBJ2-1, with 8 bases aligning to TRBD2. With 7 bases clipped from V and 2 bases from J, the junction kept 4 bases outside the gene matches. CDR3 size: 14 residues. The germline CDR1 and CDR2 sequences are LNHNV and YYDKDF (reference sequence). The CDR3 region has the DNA TGTGCCACCATGGGCGGGGGGACCTACAATGAGCAGTTCTTC. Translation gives CATMGGGTYNEQFF.

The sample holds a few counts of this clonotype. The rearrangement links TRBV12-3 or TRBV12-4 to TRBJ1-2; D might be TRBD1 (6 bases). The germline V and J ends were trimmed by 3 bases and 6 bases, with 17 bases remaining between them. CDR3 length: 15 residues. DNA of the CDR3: TGTGCCAGCAGTTTCATTTACGGGGGCGAGGATGGCTACACCTTC. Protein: CASSFIYGGEDGYTF.

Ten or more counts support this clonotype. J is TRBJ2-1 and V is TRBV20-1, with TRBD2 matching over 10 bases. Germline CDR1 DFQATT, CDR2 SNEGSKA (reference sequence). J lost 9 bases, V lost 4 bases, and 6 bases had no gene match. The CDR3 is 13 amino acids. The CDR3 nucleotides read TGCAGTGCTATAAGCGGGGGGGCTTTTGAGCAGTTCTTC. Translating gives CSAISGGAFEQFF.

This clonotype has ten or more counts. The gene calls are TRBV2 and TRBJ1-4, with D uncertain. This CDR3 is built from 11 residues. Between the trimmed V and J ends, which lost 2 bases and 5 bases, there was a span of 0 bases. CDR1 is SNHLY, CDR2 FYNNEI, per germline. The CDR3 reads CASSENEKLFF. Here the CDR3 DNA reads TGTGCCAGCAGTGAAAATGAAAAACTGTTTTTT.

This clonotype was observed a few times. CDR3 in DNA: TGCAGTGCTAGAGATGAGGGGACCGCCATCTACAATGAGCAGTTCTTC. Translation gives CSARDEGTAIYNEQFF. The chain carries TRBV20-1 and TRBJ2-1; D could derive from TRBD1 or TRBD2 (5 bases each). The CDR3 spans 16 residues. Germline V gene data show CDR1 as DFQATT and CDR2 as SNEGSKA (reference sequence). V was cut by 0 bases and J by 3 bases, with 15 bases left in between.

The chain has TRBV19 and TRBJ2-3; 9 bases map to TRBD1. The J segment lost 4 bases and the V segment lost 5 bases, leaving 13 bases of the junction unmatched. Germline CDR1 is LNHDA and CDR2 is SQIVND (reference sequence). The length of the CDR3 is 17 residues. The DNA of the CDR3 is TGTGCCAGTAGTCCTCTTCGACAGGGGGAGGAATCAGATACGCAGTATTTT. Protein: CASSPLRQGEESDTQYF.

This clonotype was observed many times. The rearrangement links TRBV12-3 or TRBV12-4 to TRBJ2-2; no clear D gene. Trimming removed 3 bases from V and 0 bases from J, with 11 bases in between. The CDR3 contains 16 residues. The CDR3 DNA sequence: TGTGCCAGCAGTTTCGCCGAGGAGACGAACACCGGGGAGCTGTTTTTT. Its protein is CASSFAEETNTGELFF.

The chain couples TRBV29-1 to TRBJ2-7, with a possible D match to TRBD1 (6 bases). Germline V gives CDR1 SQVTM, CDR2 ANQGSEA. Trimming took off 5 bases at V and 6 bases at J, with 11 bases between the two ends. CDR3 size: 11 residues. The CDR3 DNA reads TGCAGCGTTTGGGTAGGGGGCGAGCAGTACTTC. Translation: CSVWVGGEQYF.

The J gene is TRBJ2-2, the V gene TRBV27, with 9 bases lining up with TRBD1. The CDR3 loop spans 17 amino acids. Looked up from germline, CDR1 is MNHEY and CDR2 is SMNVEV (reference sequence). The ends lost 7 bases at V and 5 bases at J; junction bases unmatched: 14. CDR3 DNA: TGTGCCAGCACTTCACGGACAGGGGATAGTAGGACCGGGGAGCTGTTTTTT. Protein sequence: CASTSRTGDSRTGELFF.

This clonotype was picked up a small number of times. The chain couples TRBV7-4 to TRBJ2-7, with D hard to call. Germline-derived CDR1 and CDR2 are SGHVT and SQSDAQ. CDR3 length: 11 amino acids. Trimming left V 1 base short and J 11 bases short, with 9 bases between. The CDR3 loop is CASSLDVEEYV. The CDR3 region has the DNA TGTGCCAGCAGCTTAGACGTAGAGGAGTACGTC.

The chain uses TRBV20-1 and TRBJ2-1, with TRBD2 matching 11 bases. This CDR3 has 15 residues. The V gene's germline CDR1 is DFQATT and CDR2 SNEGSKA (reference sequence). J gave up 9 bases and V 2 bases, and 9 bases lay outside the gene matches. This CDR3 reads CSARTSSGGPGEQFF. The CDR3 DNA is TGCAGTGCTAGAACCTCTAGCGGGGGGCCGGGTGAGCAGTTCTTC.

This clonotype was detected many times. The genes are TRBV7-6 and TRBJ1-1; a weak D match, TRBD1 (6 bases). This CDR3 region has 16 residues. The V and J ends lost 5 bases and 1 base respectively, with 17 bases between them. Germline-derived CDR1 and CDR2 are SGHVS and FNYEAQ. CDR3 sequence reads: CASSPGVAGANTEAFF. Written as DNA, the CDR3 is TGTGCCAGCAGCCCAGGGGTTGCGGGGGCGAACACTGAAGCTTTCTTT.

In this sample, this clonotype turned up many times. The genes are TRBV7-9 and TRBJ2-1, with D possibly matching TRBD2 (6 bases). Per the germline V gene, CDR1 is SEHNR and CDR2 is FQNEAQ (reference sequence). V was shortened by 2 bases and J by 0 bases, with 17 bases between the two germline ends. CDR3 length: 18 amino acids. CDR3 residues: CASSLPFEAGLSYNEQFF. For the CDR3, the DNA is TGTGCCAGCAGCTTACCTTTTGAGGCGGGGCTCTCCTACAATGAGCAGTTCTTC.

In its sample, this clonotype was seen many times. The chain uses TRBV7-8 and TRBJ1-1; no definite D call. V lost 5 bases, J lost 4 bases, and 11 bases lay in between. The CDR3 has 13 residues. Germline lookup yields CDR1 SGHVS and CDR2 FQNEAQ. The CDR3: CASSPDPGTEAFF. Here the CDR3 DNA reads TGTGCCAGCAGCCCAGACCCGGGCACTGAAGCTTTCTTT.

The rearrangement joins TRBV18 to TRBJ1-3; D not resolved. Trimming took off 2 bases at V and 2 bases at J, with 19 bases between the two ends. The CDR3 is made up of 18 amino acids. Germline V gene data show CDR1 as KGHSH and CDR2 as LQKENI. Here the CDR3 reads CASSPSLRVSPPGNTIYF. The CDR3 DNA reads TGTGCCAGCTCACCAAGCCTGCGTGTTTCTCCACCTGGAAACACCATATATTTT.

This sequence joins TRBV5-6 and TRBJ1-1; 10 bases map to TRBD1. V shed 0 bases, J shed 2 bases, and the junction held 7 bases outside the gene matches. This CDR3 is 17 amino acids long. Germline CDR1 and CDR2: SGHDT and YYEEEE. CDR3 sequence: CASSLAGTGVGNTEAFF. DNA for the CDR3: TGTGCCAGCAGCTTGGCCGGGACAGGGGTCGGAAACACTGAAGCTTTCTTT.

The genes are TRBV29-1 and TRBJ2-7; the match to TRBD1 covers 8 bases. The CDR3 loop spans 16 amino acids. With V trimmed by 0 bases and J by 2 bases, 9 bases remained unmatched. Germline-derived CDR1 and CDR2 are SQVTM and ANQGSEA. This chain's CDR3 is CSVEDGAGGFPYEQYF. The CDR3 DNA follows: TGCAGCGTTGAAGATGGGGCAGGGGGCTTTCCCTACGAGCAGTACTTC.

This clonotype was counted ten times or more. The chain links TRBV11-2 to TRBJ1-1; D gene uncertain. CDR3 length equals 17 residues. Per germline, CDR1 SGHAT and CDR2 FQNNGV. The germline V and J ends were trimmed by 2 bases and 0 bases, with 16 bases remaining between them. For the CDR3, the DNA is TGTGCCAGCAGCTTATGGAACGCGCAGCCCATGAACACTGAAGCTTTCTTT. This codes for CASSLWNAQPMNTEAFF.

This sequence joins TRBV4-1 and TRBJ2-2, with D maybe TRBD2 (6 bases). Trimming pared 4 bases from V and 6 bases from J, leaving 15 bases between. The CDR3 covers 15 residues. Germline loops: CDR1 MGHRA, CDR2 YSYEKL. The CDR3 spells CASSLTRGGAGELFF. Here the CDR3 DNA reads TGCGCCAGCAGCCTCACCAGAGGAGGGGCCGGGGAGCTGTTTTTT.

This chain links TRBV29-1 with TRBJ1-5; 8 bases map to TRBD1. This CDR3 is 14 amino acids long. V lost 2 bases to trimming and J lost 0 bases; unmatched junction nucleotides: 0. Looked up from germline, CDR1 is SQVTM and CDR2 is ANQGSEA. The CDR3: CSVETGGSNQPQHF. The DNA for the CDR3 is TGCAGCGTTGAAACAGGGGGTAGCAATCAGCCCCAGCATTTT. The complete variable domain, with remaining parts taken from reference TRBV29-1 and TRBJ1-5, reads SAVISQKPSRDICQRGTSLTIQCQVDSQVTMMFWYRQQPGQSLTLIATANQGSEATYESGFVIDKFPISRPNLTFSTLTVSNMSPEDSSIYLCSVETGGSNQPQHFGDGTRLSIL.

The CDR3 protein is CAITSGQGNSPLHF. CDR3 DNA sequence: TGTGCCATCACCTCCGGACAGGGGAACTCGCCCCTCCACTTT. The chain is built from TRBV10-3 and TRBJ1-6, with 9 positions matching TRBD1. The CDR3 has 14 amino acids. CDR1 and CDR2 from the germline V gene are ENHRY and SYGVKD. J gave up 13 bases and V 7 bases, and 11 bases lay outside the gene matches.

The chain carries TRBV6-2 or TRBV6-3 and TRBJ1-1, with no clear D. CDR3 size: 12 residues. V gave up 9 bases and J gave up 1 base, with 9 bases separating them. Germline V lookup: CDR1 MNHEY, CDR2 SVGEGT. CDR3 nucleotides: TGTGCCAGTCTACGGGGGAACACTGAAGCTTTCTTT. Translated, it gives CASLRGNTEAFF.

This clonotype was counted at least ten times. In DNA form, the CDR3 reads TGTGCCAGCAGCTTAGGAACTCCAGTAGCGGGGGACTACAATGAGCAGTTCTTC. This encodes CASSLGTPVAGDYNEQFF. The J gene is TRBJ2-1, the V gene TRBV7-6; TRBD2 matches 9 bases. CDR1 is SGHVS, CDR2 FNYEAQ, per germline. This CDR3 spans 18 amino acids. J lost 3 bases, V lost 1 base, and 10 bases had no gene match.

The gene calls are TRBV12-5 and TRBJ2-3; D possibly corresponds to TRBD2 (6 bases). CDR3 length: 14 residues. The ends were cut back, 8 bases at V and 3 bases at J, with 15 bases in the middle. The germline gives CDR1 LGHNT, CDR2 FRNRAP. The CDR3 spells CASSNGLKTDTQYF. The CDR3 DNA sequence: TGTGCTAGTTCGAACGGACTAAAGACAGATACGCAGTATTTT. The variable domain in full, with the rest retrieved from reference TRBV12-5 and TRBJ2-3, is DARVTQTPRHKVTEMGQEVTMRCQPILGHNTVFWYRQTMMQGLELLAYFRNRAPLDDSGMPKDRFSAEMPDATLATLKIQPSEPRDSAVYFCASSNGLKTDTQYFGPGTRLTVL.

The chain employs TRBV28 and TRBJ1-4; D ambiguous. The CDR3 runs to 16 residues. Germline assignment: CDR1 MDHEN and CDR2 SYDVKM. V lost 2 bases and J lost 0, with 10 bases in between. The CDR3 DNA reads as TGTGCCAGCAGTTTAGGGTTAGCCTCAACTAATGAAAAACTGTTTTTT. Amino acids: CASSLGLASTNEKLFF.